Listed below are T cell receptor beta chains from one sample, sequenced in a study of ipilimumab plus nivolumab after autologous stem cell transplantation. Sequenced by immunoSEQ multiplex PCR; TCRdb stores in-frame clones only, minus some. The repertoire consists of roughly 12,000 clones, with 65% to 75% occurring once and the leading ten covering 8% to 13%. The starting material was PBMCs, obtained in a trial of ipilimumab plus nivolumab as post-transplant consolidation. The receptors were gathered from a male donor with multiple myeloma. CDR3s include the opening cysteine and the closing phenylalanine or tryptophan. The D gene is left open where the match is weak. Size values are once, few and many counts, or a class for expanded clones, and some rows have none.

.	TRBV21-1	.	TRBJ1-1	TGTGCCAGCATCTATGAGGTGGACACTGAAGCTTTCTTT	CASIYEVDTEAFF
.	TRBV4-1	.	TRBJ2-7	TGCGCCAGCAGCATAATCCCAGGAGGCCACGAGCAGTACTTC	CASSIIPGGHEQYF
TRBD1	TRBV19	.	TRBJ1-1	TGTGCCAGTAGTAGGACAGGAGGGACTGAAGCTTTCTTT	CASSRTGGTEAFF
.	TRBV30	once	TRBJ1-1	TGTGCAGGAGGGGGGGGGTCTCTGAGAGCTTTCTTT	CAGGGGSLRAFF
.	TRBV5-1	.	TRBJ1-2	TGCGCCAGCAGCTTGGTGGCAGGGGAGAGTAGTAAGGGCTACACCTTC	CASSLVAGESSKGYTF
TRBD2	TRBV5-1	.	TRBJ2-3	TGCGCCAGCAGCCCGCAGACTAGCGGGGGTTACACAGATACGCAGTATTTT	CASSPQTSGGYTDTQYF
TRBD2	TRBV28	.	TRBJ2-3	TGTGCCAGCAGTTTCCGGACTAGTTCCACAGATACGCAGTATTTT	CASSFRTSSTDTQYF
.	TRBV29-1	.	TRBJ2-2	TGCAGCGTGGGACCGGCAGGGTCCACCGGGGAGCTGTTTTTT	CSVGPAGSTGELFF
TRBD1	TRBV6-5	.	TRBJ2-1	TGTGCCAGCAGCAGACTACAGGGGTCGACTGAGCAGTTCTTC	CASSRLQGSTEQFF
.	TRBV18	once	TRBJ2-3	TGTGCCAGCTCACCTTCCACCACAGATACGCAGTATTTT	CASSPSTTDTQYF
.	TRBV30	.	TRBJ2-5	TGTGCCTGGAGTTTGAGGGGAGCATCCCGCGAGCGGACCCAGTACTTC	CAWSLRGASRERTQYF
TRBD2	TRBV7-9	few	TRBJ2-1	TGTGCCAGCAGCTCCACTAACAGCGGGGGGGCTAAGAATGAGCAGTTCTTC	CASSSTNSGGAKNEQFF
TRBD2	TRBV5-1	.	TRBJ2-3	TGCGCCAGCAGCCAAGCTAGCGGGGGGGCAAAAGATACGCAGTATTTT	CASSQASGGAKDTQYF
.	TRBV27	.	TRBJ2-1	TGTGCCACCTCCGACGGGTACAATGAGCAGTTCTTC	CATSDGYNEQFF
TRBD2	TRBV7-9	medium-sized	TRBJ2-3	TGTGCCAGCAGCCAGGACCCTGGACTAGCTGGCACAGATACGCAGTATTTT	CASSQDPGLAGTDTQYF
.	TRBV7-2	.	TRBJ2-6	TGTGCCAGCAGCTTCGCGGGAACAGGGGCCAACGTCCTGACTTTC	CASSFAGTGANVLTF
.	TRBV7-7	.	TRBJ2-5	TGTGCCAGCAGCTTGGGGCCCCAAGAGACCCAGTACTTC	CASSLGPQETQYF
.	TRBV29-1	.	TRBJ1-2	TGCAGCGTTGAAATGTCTAACTATGGCTACACCTTC	CSVEMSNYGYTF
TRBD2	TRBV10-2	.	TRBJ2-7	TGCGCCAGCAGGTTTCTCGGCGGGGGGGCCTACGAGCAGTACTTC	CASRFLGGGAYEQYF
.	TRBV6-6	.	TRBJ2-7	TGTGCCAGCAGTTCTGGGGATGAGCAGTACTTC	CASSSGDEQYF
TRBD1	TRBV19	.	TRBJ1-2	TGTGCCAGTAGCCCGACAGGGCTTATAACCGGCTACACCTTC	CASSPTGLITGYTF
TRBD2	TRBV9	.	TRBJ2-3	TGTGCCAGCAGCGCCCACACCACTAGCGGGGGGATCACAGATACGCAGTATTTT	CASSAHTTSGGITDTQYF
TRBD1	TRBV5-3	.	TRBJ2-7	TGTGCCAGAAGCTTGCGGGGTGACAGGGGGGCGACCGAGCAGTACTTC	CARSLRGDRGATEQYF
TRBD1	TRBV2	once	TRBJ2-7	TGTGCCAGCTCCGGACAGGGAATCGGCGAGCAGTACTTC	CASSGQGIGEQYF
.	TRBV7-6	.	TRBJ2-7	TGTGCCAGCAGCTTAAGCGAGCAGTACTTC	CASSLSEQYF
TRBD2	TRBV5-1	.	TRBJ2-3	TGCGCCAGCAGCTTGGGAGCGGGGGGGCTTTCAGATACGCAGTATTTT	CASSLGAGGLSDTQYF
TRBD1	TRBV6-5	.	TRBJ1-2	TGTGCCAGCAGGACAGGGGCGGCTAACTATGGCTACACCTTC	CASRTGAANYGYTF
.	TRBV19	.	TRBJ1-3	TGTGCCAGTAGTCGTGGATCTGGAAACACCATATATTTT	CASSRGSGNTIYF
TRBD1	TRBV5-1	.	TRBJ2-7	TGCGCCAGCAGCTTGATTGGCGAGGGGGCGAACTCCTACGAGCAGTACTTC	CASSLIGEGANSYEQYF
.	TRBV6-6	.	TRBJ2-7	TGTGCCAGCAGTTACTCGATGGCAGACGAGCAGTACTTC	CASSYSMADEQYF
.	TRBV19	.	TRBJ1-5	TGTGCCAGTAGCGGGGGAAGTCAGCCCCAGCATTTT	CASSGGSQPQHF
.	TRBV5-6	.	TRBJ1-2	TGTGCCAGCAGCTTGGAAGGGGTTGTTGGCTACACCTTC	CASSLEGVVGYTF
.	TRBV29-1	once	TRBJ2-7	TGCAGCGTTGAAGTGGTTAAGGGCTACGAGCAGTACTTC	CSVEVVKGYEQYF
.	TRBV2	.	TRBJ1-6	TGTGCCAGCAGTGAAGCGGGTCGATTGAAAGGGATGTCCCTCCACTTT	CASSEAGRLKGMSLHF
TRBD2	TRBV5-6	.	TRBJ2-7	TGTGCCAGCAGCTCCGGGACTAGCGGGGGGGCCGCCGAGCAGTACTTC	CASSSGTSGGAAEQYF
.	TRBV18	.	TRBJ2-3	TGTGCCAGCTCACCAGTTGGCGGGGACACTAGCACAGATACGCAGTATTTT	CASSPVGGDTSTDTQYF
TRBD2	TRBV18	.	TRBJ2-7	TGTGCCAGCTCATTAGGGACTAGCGGCTACGAGCAGTACTTC	CASSLGTSGYEQYF